The TCR beta chain described here comes from a study of cytomegalovirus exposure and HLA in healthy donors. As concerns this clone: Its cognate antigen is unknown.

Here immunoSEQ multiplex PCR was the method, and the copy in TCRdb shows in-frame clones only, minus some. The sample includes about 64,000 clones, approximately 90% of them seen just once. Study-wide results and caveats: Generally TCR sequences proved uncommon, though certain public TCRs appeared in numerous donors.

Germline CDR1 LGHNA, CDR2 YSLEER. V shed 0 bases and J shed 0 bases, with 11 bases lying between them. The CDR3 is made up of 17 amino acids. The receptor was derived from a young woman in good health and CMV-seronegative. The sample consisted of PBMCs. The V call is TRBV4-3, the J call TRBJ1-4; D unresolved. In DNA form, the CDR3 reads TGCGCCAGCAGCCAAGATCCCGGCGGCCCAACTAATGAAAAACTGTTTTTT. This gives the protein CASSQDPGGPTNEKLFF.